This passage covers 19 T cell receptor beta chains from one sample sequenced in a study of T cell responses to AZD1222 COVID-19 vaccine. The assay was immunoSEQ multiplex PCR, and TCRdb's table has in-frame clones only and misses some. Here the sample spans about 92,000 clones, 70% to 90% being singletons. The sample here was peripheral blood, taken on day 0 of AZD1222 vaccination. These receptor sequences come from an adult in good health.

This clone was seen a single time. CDR3 coding DNA: TGTGCCAGCAGGACTAGCGGGGGCCACAATGAGCAGTTCTTC. Translating gives CASRTSGGHNEQFF. The chain carries TRBV2 and TRBJ2-1; 12 positions match TRBD2. CDR3 length equals 14 residues. Germline-derived CDR1 and CDR2 are SNHLY and FYNNEI. J was trimmed by 5 bases and V by 6 bases; bases with no gene match: 2.

The sample holds one count of this clone. The V gene is TRBV6-5, the J gene TRBJ1-2; TRBD1 agrees at 7 bases. V gave up 5 bases and J gave up 8 bases; unmatched junction bases: 14. Germline lookup yields CDR1 MNHEY and CDR2 SVGAGI. This CDR3 comprises 15 residues. The CDR3 sequence: CASSRDREVGNGYTF. In nucleotides, the CDR3 is TGTGCCAGCAGTAGAGACAGGGAAGTTGGAAACGGCTACACCTTC.

The V call is TRBV7-9, the J call TRBJ2-3; 12 nucleotides agree with TRBD2. Germline V gives CDR1 SEHNR, CDR2 FQNEAQ (reference sequence). The CDR3 is 16 amino acids. Unmatched junction bases numbered 8, after V lost 4 bases and J lost 6 bases. The CDR3 is CASSSSLAGGPDTQYF. The CDR3 region has the DNA TGTGCCAGCAGCTCGTCGCTAGCGGGGGGGCCTGATACGCAGTATTTT.

The genes are TRBV5-6 and TRBJ1-4; TRBD1 aligns across 8 bases. Germline CDR1 reads SGHDT; CDR2 reads YYEEEE. J was trimmed by 4 bases and V by 4 bases; bases with no gene match: 6. The CDR3 covers 15 residues. The CDR3, as DNA: TGTGCCAGCAGCCGGAGGACAGGGATTAATGAAAAACTGTTTTTT. It codes for CASSRRTGINEKLFF.

This chain joins TRBV6-5 and TRBJ2-1; no reliable D call. The CDR3 runs to 15 residues. CDR1 MNHEY and CDR2 SVGAGI come from the germline V gene. The ends were cut back, 8 bases at V and 7 bases at J, with 21 bases in the middle. The chain's CDR3 is CASSPGRAPRNEQFF. The CDR3 DNA is TGTGCCAGCTCCCCGGGTAGGGCTCCCCGGAATGAGCAGTTCTTC.

On this clone: Other DNA sequences in this specimen translate into the identical CDR3. The chain links TRBV5-1 to TRBJ1-3; unclear D gene. This CDR3 region has 14 residues. V lost 0 bases to trimming and J lost 1 base, with 5 bases between them. Germline CDR1 and CDR2: SGHRS and YFSETQ. The CDR3 protein is CASSLEGSGNTIYF. The CDR3 region has the DNA TGCGCCAGCAGCTTGGAAGGTTCTGGAAACACCATATATTTT.

The genes are TRBV5-1 and TRBJ2-2; D gene unclear. This CDR3 region has 15 residues. CDR1 and CDR2 (germline): SGHRS, YFSETQ. V lost 2 bases and J 2 bases, leaving 10 bases between the germline ends. The CDR3 is CASSFGGTNTGELFF. CDR3 DNA: TGCGCCAGCAGCTTTGGTGGAACAAACACCGGGGAGCTGTTTTTT.

The V and J genes are TRBV18 and TRBJ1-4; 7 bases line up with TRBD1. The germline gives CDR1 KGHSH, CDR2 LQKENI. The V and J ends lost 3 bases and 5 bases, in that order; junction bases with no gene match: 0. The CDR3 has 13 residues. The chain's CDR3 is CASSPGQNEKLFF. The CDR3 nucleotides are TGTGCCAGCTCACCGGGACAGAATGAAAAACTGTTTTTT.

The chain links TRBV6-5 to TRBJ1-2; 8 bases are shared with TRBD1. Losses at the gene ends were 7 bases for V and 6 bases for J; bases not matched to a gene: 10. Germline loops: CDR1 MNHEY, CDR2 SVGAGI. The CDR3 contains 14 residues. The CDR3: CASNGDRLGDGYTF. The CDR3 DNA reads TGTGCCAGCAACGGGGACAGGCTTGGGGATGGCTACACCTTC.

This chain uses TRBV4-2 with TRBJ1-4; maybe TRBD1 (6 bases). In germline, CDR1 is LGHNA, CDR2 YNFKEQ. Trimming pared 0 bases from V and 8 bases from J, leaving 10 bases between. The CDR3 runs to 14 residues. The CDR3 region has the DNA TGTGCCAGCAGCCAAGACAGGGGCCGGGAAAAACTGTTTTTT. Translation gives CASSQDRGREKLFF.

The chain joins TRBV10-1 to TRBJ2-2; TRBD2 matches 11 bases. CDR1 and CDR2 (germline): WNHNN, SYGVQD (reference sequence). This CDR3 has 17 amino acids. The junction had 7 bases not matched to a gene; V was cut back by 4 bases and J by 3 bases. CDR3 DNA sequence: TGCGCCAGCAGTGGATTCACTAGCGGGAGTTACACCGGGGAGCTGTTTTTT. Translated: CASSGFTSGSYTGELFF.

This clone was counted only a few times. The chain carries TRBV19 and TRBJ2-7, with a weak D call TRBD1 (6 bases). Looked up from germline, CDR1 is LNHDA and CDR2 is SQIVND (reference sequence). The CDR3 runs to 16 residues. The V gene lost 3 bases and the J gene lost 2 bases, with 17 bases spanning the gap. The CDR3 reads CASSISSTTGTYEQYF. Written as DNA, the CDR3 is TGTGCCAGTAGTATTTCCTCAACAACAGGGACCTACGAGCAGTACTTC.

The chain carries TRBV14 and TRBJ2-3; 10 positions agree with TRBD2. The length of the CDR3 is 16 residues. Germline V lookup: CDR1 SGHDN, CDR2 FVKESK. With 1 base clipped from V and 5 bases from J, the junction kept 6 bases outside the gene matches. The CDR3 DNA is TGTGCCAGCAGCCAAGGGCGAGCGGGAGGGATAGATACGCAGTATTTT. Its translation is CASSQGRAGGIDTQYF.

This clone occurred a few times. CDR3 coding DNA: TGTGCCAGCAGCCCAGGGCAGGTCGTTACCTACGAGCAGTACTTC. It encodes CASSPGQVVTYEQYF. The chain employs TRBV11-2 and TRBJ2-7; D perhaps matches TRBD1 (5 bases). The CDR3 extends over 15 amino acids. Trimming pared 5 bases from V and 2 bases from J, leaving 16 bases between. CDR1 is SGHAT and CDR2 is FQNNGV in the germline V gene.

The chain recombines TRBV28 with TRBJ1-5, with 9 bases lining up with TRBD1. The CDR3 covers 15 residues. V was pared by 5 bases and J by 3 bases, with 5 bases of the junction left unmatched. CDR1 and CDR2 (germline): MDHEN, SYDVKM. The CDR3 coding sequence is TGTGCCAGCAGTACGGGACAGGGAAACAATCAGCCCCAGCATTTT. Amino acid sequence: CASSTGQGNNQPQHF.

The chain couples TRBV11-2 to TRBJ2-7; the match to TRBD1 covers 9 bases. Germline trimming cut 5 bases from V and 3 bases from J; bases unmatched to any gene: 8. Germline CDR1 is SGHAT and CDR2 is FQNNGV. The CDR3 sequence is 15 residues long. CDR3 in amino acids: CASSAGTGIDYEQYF. The CDR3 coding sequence is TGTGCCAGCAGCGCCGGGACAGGGATTGACTACGAGCAGTACTTC.

The genes are TRBV9 and TRBJ2-2; no firm D call. The V end was cut by 1 base, the J end by 7 bases, with 14 bases between. The CDR3 spans 15 residues. Germline V gene lookup returns CDR1 SGDLS and CDR2 YYNGEE. CDR3 in amino acids: CASSVSLGFGGELFF. The CDR3 DNA is TGTGCCAGCAGCGTATCTTTAGGGTTTGGCGGGGAGCTGTTTTTT.

The chain recombines TRBV5-4 with TRBJ2-5; D is perhaps TRBD1 (5 bases). Germline lookup yields CDR1 SGHNT and CDR2 YYREEE (reference sequence). V was trimmed by 4 bases and J by 4 bases, leaving 11 bases between them. This CDR3 comprises 13 residues. The CDR3 loop reads CASSPLGAETQYF. The CDR3 DNA follows: TGTGCCAGCAGCCCTTTAGGGGCAGAGACCCAGTACTTC.

The rearrangement uses TRBV2 and TRBJ2-5, with 11 bases matching TRBD1. Germline CDR1 SNHLY, CDR2 FYNNEI. The junction had 8 bases not matched to a gene; V was cut back by 6 bases and J by 5 bases. The CDR3 has 15 residues. In nucleotides, the CDR3 is TGTGCCAGCAGGGGTGGACAGGGGGCACGGGAGACCCAGTACTTC. This sequence encodes CASRGGQGARETQYF.